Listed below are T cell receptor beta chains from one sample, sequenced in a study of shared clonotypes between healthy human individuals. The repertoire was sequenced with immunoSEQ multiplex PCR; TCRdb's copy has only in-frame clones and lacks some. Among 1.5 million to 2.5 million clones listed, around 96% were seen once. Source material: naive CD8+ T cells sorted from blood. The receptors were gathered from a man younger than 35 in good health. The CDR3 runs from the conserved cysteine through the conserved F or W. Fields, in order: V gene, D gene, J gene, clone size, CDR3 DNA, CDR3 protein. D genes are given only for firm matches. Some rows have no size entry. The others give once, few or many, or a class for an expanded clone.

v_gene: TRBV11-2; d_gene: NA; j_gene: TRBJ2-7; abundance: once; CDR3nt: TGTGCCAGCAGCTTAATCCGGGACGAGCAGTACTTC; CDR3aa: CASSLIRDEQYF
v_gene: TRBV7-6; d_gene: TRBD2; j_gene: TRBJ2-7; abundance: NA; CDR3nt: TGTGCCAGCAGCCCGAGCGGGAGATACGACGAGCAGTACTTC; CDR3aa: CASSPSGRYDEQYF
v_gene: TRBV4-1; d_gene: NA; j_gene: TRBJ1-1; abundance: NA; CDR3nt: TGCGCCAGCAGCTCGGAAATGAACACTGAAGCTTTCTTT; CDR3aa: CASSSEMNTEAFF
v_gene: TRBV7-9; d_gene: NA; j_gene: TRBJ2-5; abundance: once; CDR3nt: TGTGCCAGCAGCCCCACTAATGGAGAGACCCAGTACTTC; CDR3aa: CASSPTNGETQYF
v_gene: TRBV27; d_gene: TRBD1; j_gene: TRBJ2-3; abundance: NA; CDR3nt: TGTGCCAGCAGTGGGGGACAGGGGTTAACAGATACGCAGTATTTT; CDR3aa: CASSGGQGLTDTQYF
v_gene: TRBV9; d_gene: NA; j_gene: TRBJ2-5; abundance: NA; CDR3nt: TGTGCCAGCAGCGTAGCAGGAGTTAGAGAGACCCAGTACTTC; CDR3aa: CASSVAGVRETQYF
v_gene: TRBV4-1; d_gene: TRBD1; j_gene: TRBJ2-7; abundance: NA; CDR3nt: TGCGCCAGCACCCCGGGACAGGGGGAAGGCTACGAGCAGTACTTC; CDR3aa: CASTPGQGEGYEQYF
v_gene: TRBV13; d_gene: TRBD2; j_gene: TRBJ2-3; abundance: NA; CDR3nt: TGTGCCAGCAGCTCCCTAGCGGGAGGGCCCACAGATACGCAGTATTTT; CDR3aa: CASSSLAGGPTDTQYF
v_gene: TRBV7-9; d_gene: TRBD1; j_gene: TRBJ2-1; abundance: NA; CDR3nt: TGTGCCAGCAGCTTAACGCGGGACAGGGGAGTCAATGAGCAGTTCTTC; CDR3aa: CASSLTRDRGVNEQFF
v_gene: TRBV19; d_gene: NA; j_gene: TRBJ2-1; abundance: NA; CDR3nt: TGTGCCAGTAGTCACAACTACAATGAGCAGTTCTTC; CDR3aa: CASSHNYNEQFF
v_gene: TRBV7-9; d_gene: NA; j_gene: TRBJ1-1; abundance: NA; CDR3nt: TGTGCCAGCAGCTTGGCCGGGAACACTGAAGCTTTCTTT; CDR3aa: CASSLAGNTEAFF
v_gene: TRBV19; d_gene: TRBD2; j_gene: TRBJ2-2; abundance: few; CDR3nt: TGTGCCAGTAGTATAGATCGGGAGGGGACAAACACCGGGGAGCTGTTTTTT; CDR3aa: CASSIDREGTNTGELFF
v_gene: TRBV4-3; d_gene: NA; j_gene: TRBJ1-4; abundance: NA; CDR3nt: TGCGCCAGCAGCCGACTGACAGCTAATAATGAAAAACTGTTTTTT; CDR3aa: CASSRLTANNEKLFF
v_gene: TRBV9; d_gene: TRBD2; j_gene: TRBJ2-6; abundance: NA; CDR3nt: TGTGCCAGCAGCGTCGACGCCCTAGCGGGGTATACTGGGGCCAACGTCCTGACTTTC; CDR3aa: CASSVDALAGYTGANVLTF
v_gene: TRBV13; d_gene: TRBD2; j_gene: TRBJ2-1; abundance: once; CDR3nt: TGTGCCAGCAGCTCACAAATCGGACTAGCGGGAGCTACCAATGAGCAGTTCTTC; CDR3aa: CASSSQIGLAGATNEQFF
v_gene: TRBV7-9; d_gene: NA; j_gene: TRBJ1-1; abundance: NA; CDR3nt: TGTGCCAGCAGCCCACCCGGGGGCACTGAAGCTTTCTTT; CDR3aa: CASSPPGGTEAFF
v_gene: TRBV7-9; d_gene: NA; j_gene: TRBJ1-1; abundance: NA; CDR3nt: TGTGCCAGCAGCTTAAGACAGCATGGGAACACTGAAGCTTTCTTT; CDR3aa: CASSLRQHGNTEAFF
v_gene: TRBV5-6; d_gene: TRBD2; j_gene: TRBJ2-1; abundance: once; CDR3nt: TGTGCCAGCAGCTTAGTAGCGGGAGGCTACAATGAGCAGTTCTTC; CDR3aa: CASSLVAGGYNEQFF
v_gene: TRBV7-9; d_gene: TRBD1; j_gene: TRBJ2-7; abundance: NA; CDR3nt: TGTGCCAGCAGCTTTTGGGACAGGGACTACGAGCAGTACTTC; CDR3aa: CASSFWDRDYEQYF
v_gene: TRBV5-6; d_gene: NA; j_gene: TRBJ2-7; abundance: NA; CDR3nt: TGTGCCAGCAGCGCCCGGGACGGAGGTTCCTACGAGCAGTACTTC; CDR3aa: CASSARDGGSYEQYF
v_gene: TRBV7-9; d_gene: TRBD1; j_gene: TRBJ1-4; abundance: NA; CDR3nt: TGTGCCAGCAGCCCCGGACAGGTCGGAAAACTGTTTTTT; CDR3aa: CASSPGQVGKLFF
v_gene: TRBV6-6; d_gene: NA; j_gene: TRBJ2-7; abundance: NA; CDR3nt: TGTGCCAGCAGCTTACGAGAACCGGAGCAGTACTTC; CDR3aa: CASSLREPEQYF
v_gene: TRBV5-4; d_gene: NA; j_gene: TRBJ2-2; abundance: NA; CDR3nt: TGTGCCAGCAGCCCTAGCGCCATGAGCACCGGGGAGCTGTTTTTT; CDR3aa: CASSPSAMSTGELFF
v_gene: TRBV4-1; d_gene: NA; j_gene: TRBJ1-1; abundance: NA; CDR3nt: TGCGCCAGCAGCCCCCGCCCTACCAACACTGAAGCTTTCTTT; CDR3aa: CASSPRPTNTEAFF
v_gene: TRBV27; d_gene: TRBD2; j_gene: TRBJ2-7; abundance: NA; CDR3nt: TGTGCCAGCAGTGCCGGGACTAGTAGCGAGCAGTACTTC; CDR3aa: CASSAGTSSEQYF